The 21 T cell receptor beta chains in this list originate from one sample, sequenced in a study of graft-versus-host responses after intestinal transplantation. Profiled with immunoSEQ multiplex PCR; TCRdb holds only in-frame clones, not every one. The sample includes about 10,000 clones, approximately 94% of them seen just once. Sequenced material: PBMCs, taken 8 days after intestinal transplant. The origin of the receptors is a human patient who received an intestinal transplant, so some T cells may come from the graft donor.

The V call is TRBV20-1, the J call TRBJ1-1; D call uncertain. Per the germline V gene, CDR1 is DFQATT and CDR2 is SNEGSKA (reference sequence). V lost 4 bases, J lost 1 base, and 4 bases lay in between. The CDR3 is 11 amino acids. The CDR3 bases are TGCAGTGCTATCAGGAACACTGAAGCTTTCTTT. Amino acids: CSAIRNTEAFF.

V gene TRBV7-9 combines with J gene TRBJ2-1, with 8 nucleotides matching TRBD2. Germline CDR1 and CDR2: SEHNR and FQNEAQ (reference sequence). CDR3 length equals 17 residues. V shed 5 bases, J shed 5 bases, and the junction held 14 bases outside the gene matches. The CDR3 loop reads CASSPHQGYSGNNEQFF. DNA for the CDR3: TGTGCCAGCAGCCCCCACCAGGGTTATAGCGGGAACAATGAGCAGTTCTTC.

This clone was found once. Other DNA sequences from this sample encode an identical CDR3 as well. In DNA form, the CDR3 reads TGCGCCAGCAGCCAAGTCGAGGGAGTGGTGGATGAGCAGTTCTTC. Protein product: CASSQVEGVVDEQFF. The chain uses TRBV4-1 and TRBJ2-1; possible D gene TRBD2, 5 bases. V lost 1 base and J 8 bases, leaving 15 bases between the germline ends. The CDR3 runs 15 residues. Germline CDR1 and CDR2: MGHRA and YSYEKL.

V and J are TRBV6-6 and TRBJ2-1; 9 positions match TRBD2. This CDR3 has 15 amino acids. The germline V gene has CDR1 MNHNY and CDR2 SVGAGI (reference sequence). V gave up 2 bases and J gave up 6 bases; unmatched junction bases: 5. CDR3 DNA: TGTGCCAGCAGTTACCCGGGCGGGAGGGGCAATGAGCAGTTCTTC. This sequence encodes CASSYPGGRGNEQFF.

This chain uses TRBV7-9 with TRBJ2-7; tentatively, D is TRBD2 (6 bases). The germline V and J ends were trimmed by 8 bases and 5 bases, with 13 bases remaining between them. This CDR3 spans 12 amino acids. CDR1 and CDR2 (germline): SEHNR, FQNEAQ (reference sequence). CDR3 region: CASVGGENEQYF. The CDR3 DNA is TGTGCCAGCGTGGGGGGAGAAAACGAGCAGTACTTC.

This chain uses TRBV27 with TRBJ1-6; D is uncertain. The V and J ends lost 8 bases and 4 bases respectively, with 21 bases between them. The length of the CDR3 is 17 residues. CDR1 and CDR2 (germline): MNHEY, SMNVEV (reference sequence). CDR3 bases: TGTGCCAGCCGACCGGGTGAAGGACGAACTTATAATTCACCCCTCCACTTT. It encodes CASRPGEGRTYNSPLHF.

The gene calls are TRBV7-6 and TRBJ1-4, with D perhaps matching TRBD1 (5 bases). The CDR3 extends over 14 amino acids. Looked up from germline, CDR1 is SGHVS and CDR2 is FNYEAQ. Trimming took off 5 bases at V and 8 bases at J, with 15 bases between the two ends. CDR3 DNA sequence: TGTGCCAGCAGCCCGCTGGGGGGATCCGAAAAACTGTTTTTT. Its protein is CASSPLGGSEKLFF.

The chain employs TRBV19 and TRBJ1-2; possible D gene TRBD1, 5 bases. Germline V CDR1 and CDR2: LNHDA, SQIVND (reference sequence). The CDR3 totals 12 residues. V lost 11 bases and J lost 8, with 18 bases in between. The CDR3 region has the DNA TGTGCCGGCCGCAGGGCAGATGGGGGCTACACCTTC. It is translated as CAGRRADGGYTF.

This sequence joins TRBV28 and TRBJ1-2; the D gene is possibly TRBD1 (5 bases). The CDR3 sequence is 18 residues long. The germline V and J ends were trimmed by 5 bases and 4 bases, with 26 bases remaining between them. Germline lookup yields CDR1 MDHEN and CDR2 SYDVKM. The CDR3 DNA reads as TGTGCCAGCAGTCCGACGCGGGACCGGCCGCTGTTGTCCTATGGCTACACCTTC. Amino acids: CASSPTRDRPLLSYGYTF.

This chain joins TRBV27 and TRBJ2-6; TRBD1 matches at 10 bases. Germline CDR1 and CDR2: MNHEY and SMNVEV (reference sequence). The CDR3 has 18 residues. V shed 4 bases, J shed 0 bases, and the junction held 6 bases outside the gene matches. The CDR3 DNA follows: TGTGCCAGCAGTTCGACAGGGGGCGCAACCTCTGGGGCCAACGTCCTGACTTTC. Residues: CASSSTGGATSGANVLTF.

The chain uses TRBV7-2 and TRBJ2-7; D possibly corresponds to TRBD1 (6 bases). Germline-derived CDR1 and CDR2 are SGHTA and FQGNSA. Between the trimmed V and J ends, which lost 2 bases and 3 bases, there was a span of 23 bases. The CDR3 consists of 18 residues. The CDR3 coding sequence is TGTGCCAGCAGCTTATGGTCAGGGGCCCCACCTTACTTCTACGAGCAGTACTTC. Translated: CASSLWSGAPPYFYEQYF.

The genes are TRBV5-8 and TRBJ2-7; D ambiguous. Germline V lookup: CDR1 SGHTS, CDR2 YDEGEE. Trimming took off 0 bases at V and 0 bases at J, with 4 bases between the two ends. This CDR3 contains 13 residues. The CDR3 loop reads CASSLVGSYEQYF. In nucleotides, the CDR3 is TGTGCCAGCAGCTTGGTGGGCTCCTACGAGCAGTACTTC.

This rearrangement joins TRBV6-5 to TRBJ1-4; the D is unclear. Germline CDR1 reads MNHEY; CDR2 reads SVGAGI. Trimming left V 4 bases short and J 10 bases short, with 22 bases between. CDR3 length equals 16 residues. CDR3 amino acids: CASSSGGWRPPGKLFF. The CDR3 DNA sequence: TGTGCCAGCAGTTCCGGTGGTTGGAGGCCCCCTGGAAAACTGTTTTTT.

The chain uses TRBV27 and TRBJ2-7, with a weak D call TRBD1 (6 bases). CDR1 is MNHEY and CDR2 is SMNVEV in the germline V gene (reference sequence). With 3 bases removed from V and 3 bases from J, the gap between germline ends came to 15 bases. The CDR3 length is 15 residues. The CDR3 bases are TGTGCCAGCAGTTTGACCGGGACACTCTTCTACGAGCAGTACTTC. This codes for CASSLTGTLFYEQYF.

Written as DNA, the CDR3 is TGTGCCAGCAGTTACTCGTCGGGGAGCGACTATGGCTACACCTTC. Translation gives CASSYSSGSDYGYTF. The gene calls are TRBV6-5 and TRBJ1-2, with D hard to call. This CDR3 has 15 amino acids. The germline V gene encodes CDR1 MNHEY and CDR2 SVGAGI. Between the trimmed V and J ends, which lost 0 bases and 3 bases, there was a span of 11 bases.

V is TRBV5-6 and J is TRBJ2-3; a weak D match, TRBD2 (7 bases). This CDR3 comprises 14 residues. Trimming took 4 bases from V and 8 from J, leaving 17 bases between them. Germline CDR1 and CDR2: SGHDT and YYEEEE. The CDR3 loop reads CASSPDGGQGTQYF. The CDR3 DNA reads TGTGCCAGCAGCCCCGACGGGGGGCAAGGTACGCAGTATTTT. The whole variable domain, remainder taken from reference TRBV5-6 and TRBJ2-3, is DAGVTQSPTHLIKTRGQQVTLRCSPKSGHDTVSWYQQALGQGPQFIFQYYEEEERQRGNFPDRFSGHQFPNYSSELNVNALLLGDSALYLCASSPDGGQGTQYFGPGTRLTVL.

This clone was seen only a few times. The rearrangement joins TRBV5-1 to TRBJ1-3; 9 bases map to TRBD1. V trimming: 3 bases; J trimming: 4 bases; junction bases outside the gene matches: 8. Germline V gene sequence: CDR1 SGHRS, CDR2 YFSETQ. This CDR3 spans 16 amino acids. The CDR3 DNA follows: TGCGCCAGCAGCTGGACGGGACAGGGCGAGGGAAACACCATATATTTT. Protein: CASSWTGQGEGNTIYF.

The V gene is TRBV11-1, the J gene TRBJ2-2; D unresolved. With 2 bases removed from V and 5 bases from J, the gap between germline ends came to 6 bases. This CDR3 has 13 amino acids. The germline V gene has CDR1 SGHAT and CDR2 FQDESV (reference sequence). The CDR3 protein is CASSLSETGELFF. The CDR3 region has the DNA TGTGCCAGCAGCTTATCGGAGACCGGGGAGCTGTTTTTT.

This chain links TRBV19 with TRBJ1-1; no clear D gene. This CDR3 has 11 residues. The V gene's germline CDR1 is LNHDA and CDR2 SQIVND (reference sequence). The V and J ends lost 4 bases and 3 bases respectively, with 3 bases between them. CDR3 nucleotide sequence: TGTGCCAGTAGTAGGGACACTGAAGCTTTCTTT. It specifies CASSRDTEAFF.

The rearrangement uses TRBV6-1 and TRBJ1-1; 7 nucleotides line up with TRBD1. J lost 5 bases, V lost 4 bases, and 7 bases had no gene match. The CDR3 loop spans 14 amino acids. From germline, CDR1 is MNHNS and CDR2 SASEGT. The CDR3 sequence: CASSGNRGQTEAFF. CDR3 nucleotides: TGTGCCAGCAGTGGGAACAGGGGACAGACTGAAGCTTTCTTT.

This chain links TRBV5-5 with TRBJ2-3, with unresolved D. V was pared by 4 bases and J by 1 base, with 10 bases between. Germline assignment: CDR1 SGHKS and CDR2 YYEKEE (reference sequence). CDR3 length: 14 residues. CDR3 DNA: TGTGCCAGCAGCCCTACACCACGCACAGATACGCAGTATTTT. Translating gives CASSPTPRTDTQYF.